A selection of T cell receptor beta chains follows, all from one sample in a study of T cell responses to AZD1222 COVID-19 vaccine. The method was immunoSEQ multiplex PCR; TCRdb's version includes in-frame clones alone and lacks a portion of them. The data contain 170,000 or so clones, 87% of them seen just once; the ten biggest clones take up about 3%. Here the sequenced sample was peripheral blood, taken on day 0 of AZD1222 vaccination. All receptors derive from an adult in good health. Both conserved end residues are part of each CDR3. Fields, in order: J gene, D gene, V gene, clone size, CDR3 protein, CDR3 DNA. The D gene is left open where the match is weak. Part of the rows lack a size; the others show once, few, many or a class for expanded clones.

TRBJ1-4 | - | TRBV5-5 | - | CASSLGVNEKLFF | TGTGCCAGCAGCCTTGGGGTAAATGAAAAACTGTTTTTT
TRBJ1-2 | - | TRBV6-1 | once | CASSEAWKNYGYTF | TGTGCCAGCAGTGAAGCATGGAAGAACTATGGCTACACCTTC
TRBJ1-5 | TRBD1 | TRBV30 | - | CAWSVGGTGNQPQHF | TGTGCCTGGAGTGTAGGGGGCACGGGCAATCAGCCCCAGCATTTT
TRBJ2-2 | - | TRBV6-5 | once | CASSWGVGELFF | TGTGCCAGCAGCTGGGGGGTCGGGGAGCTGTTTTTT
TRBJ1-2 | - | TRBV19 | - | CASKQGYYGYTF | TGTGCCAGTAAACAGGGTTACTATGGCTACACCTTC
TRBJ1-5 | - | TRBV10-2 | - | CASSKENQPQHF | TGCGCCAGCAGTAAGGAGAATCAGCCCCAGCATTTT
TRBJ1-5 | - | TRBV5-4 | - | CASSSDDLVQHF | TGTGCCAGCAGCAGTGACGACCTGGTCCAGCATTTT
TRBJ1-4 | - | TRBV20-1 | - | CSASSLGIGEVNEKLFF | TGCAGTGCTAGTAGTTTAGGGATAGGGGAAGTCAATGAAAAACTGTTTTTT
TRBJ2-7 | TRBD2 | TRBV11-2 | - | CASSGGVPSRAYEQYF | TGTGCCAGCAGCGGGGGGGTACCCTCAAGGGCCTACGAGCAGTACTTC
TRBJ1-1 | - | TRBV29-1 | once | CSVRTAEAFF | TGCAGCGTACGGACCGCTGAAGCTTTCTTT
TRBJ1-1 | - | TRBV2 | - | CASSGTGRVTEAFF | TGTGCCAGCAGTGGGACGGGACGGGTCACTGAAGCTTTCTTT
TRBJ2-2 | TRBD1 | TRBV29-1 | - | CSGRTGGAPGELFF | TGCAGCGGAAGGACAGGGGGCGCCCCCGGGGAGCTGTTTTTT
TRBJ2-7 | TRBD2 | TRBV4-2 | few | CASSQHPSGGGTSYYEQYF | TGTGCCAGCAGCCAGCACCCTTCCGGGGGGGGGACTAGTTACTACGAGCAGTACTTC
TRBJ2-5 | - | TRBV28 | once | CASSFADRGETQYF | TGTGCCAGCAGTTTCGCCGATCGGGGGGAGACCCAGTACTTC
TRBJ1-6 | - | TRBV27 | - | CASSLRRGVYNSPLHF | TGTGCCAGCAGTTTACGCAGGGGTGTTTATAATTCACCCCTCCACTTT
TRBJ1-1 | - | TRBV5-1 | - | CASTSQGNTEAFF | TGCGCCAGCACCTCACAGGGGAACACTGAAGCTTTCTTT
TRBJ2-2 | - | TRBV6-5 | - | CASSYGTWANTGELFF | TGTGCCAGCAGTTACGGGACTTGGGCGAACACCGGGGAGCTGTTTTTT